This T cell receptor (beta chain) was identified in a study of shared clonotypes between healthy human individuals. Investigators spread the genomic DNA of each subset evenly over several immunoSEQ plates. The protocol was immunoSEQ multiplex PCR, while the TCRdb copy is restricted to in-frame clones and leaves out a portion. Of some 2.3 million clones listed, 90% to 95% are singletons. Germline V gene data show CDR1 as SNHLY and CDR2 as FYNNEI. CDR3 length: 14 residues. Donors comprised only Caucasian adults living in Nashville, Tennessee. For this clone: Compared with germline, one end of the junction differs, possibly owing to a read error.

The J gene is TRBJ2-2, the V gene TRBV2; 10 bases map to TRBD1. This TCR was recovered from a man aged 18 to 35 in good health. Some clones in this sample may be carry-over from other donors' samples. Sequences were obtained from naive CD4+ T cells from PBMCs. Subset: CD45RA+ positively selected. As DNA, the CDR3 is TGTGCCAGCGGTGAGACAGGGGGCTCCGGGGAGCTGTTTTTT. This translates into CASGETGGSGELFF.